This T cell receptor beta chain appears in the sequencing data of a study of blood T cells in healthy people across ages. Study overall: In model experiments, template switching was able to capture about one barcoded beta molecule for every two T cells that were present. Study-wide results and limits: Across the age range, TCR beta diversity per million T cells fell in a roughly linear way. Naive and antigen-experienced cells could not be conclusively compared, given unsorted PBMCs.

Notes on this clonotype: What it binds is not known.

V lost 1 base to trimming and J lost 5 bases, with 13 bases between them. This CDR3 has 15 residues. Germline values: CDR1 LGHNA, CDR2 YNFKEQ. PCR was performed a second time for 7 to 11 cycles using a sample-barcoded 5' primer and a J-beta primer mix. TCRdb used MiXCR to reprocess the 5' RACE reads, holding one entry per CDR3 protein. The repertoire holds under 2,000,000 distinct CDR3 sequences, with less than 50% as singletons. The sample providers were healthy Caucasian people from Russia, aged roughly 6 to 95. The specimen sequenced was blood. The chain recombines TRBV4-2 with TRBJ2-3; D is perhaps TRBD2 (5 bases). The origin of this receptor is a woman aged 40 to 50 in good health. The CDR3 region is CASSQGGPSGDTQYF. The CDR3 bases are TGTGCCAGCAGCCAAGGAGGGCCTTCCGGAGATACGCAGTATTTT.